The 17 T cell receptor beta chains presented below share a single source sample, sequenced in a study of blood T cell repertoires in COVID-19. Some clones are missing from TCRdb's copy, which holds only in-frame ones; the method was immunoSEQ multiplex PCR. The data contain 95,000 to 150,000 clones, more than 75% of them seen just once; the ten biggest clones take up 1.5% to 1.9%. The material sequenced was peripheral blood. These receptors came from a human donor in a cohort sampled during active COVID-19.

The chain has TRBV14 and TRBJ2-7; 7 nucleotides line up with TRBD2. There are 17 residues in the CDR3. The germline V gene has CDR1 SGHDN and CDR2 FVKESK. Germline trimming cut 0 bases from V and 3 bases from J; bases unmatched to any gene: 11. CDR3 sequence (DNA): TGTGCCAGCAGCCAAGATCTAGGAGGGAGGGCTGTCTACGAGCAGTACTTC. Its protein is CASSQDLGGRAVYEQYF.

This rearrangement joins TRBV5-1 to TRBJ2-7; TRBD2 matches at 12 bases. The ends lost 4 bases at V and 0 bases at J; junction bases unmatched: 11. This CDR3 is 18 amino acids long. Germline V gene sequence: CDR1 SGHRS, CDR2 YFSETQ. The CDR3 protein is CASSPGDGLAGFSYEQYF. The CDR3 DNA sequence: TGCGCCAGCAGCCCAGGTGACGGACTAGCGGGGTTCTCCTACGAGCAGTACTTC.

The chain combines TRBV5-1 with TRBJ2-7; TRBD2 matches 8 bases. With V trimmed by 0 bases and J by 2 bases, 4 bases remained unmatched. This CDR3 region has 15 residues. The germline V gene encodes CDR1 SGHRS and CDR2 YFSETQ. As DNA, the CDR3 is TGCGCCAGCAGCTTGGCGGGTAGCGGGGCCTACGAGCAGTACTTC. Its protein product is CASSLAGSGAYEQYF.

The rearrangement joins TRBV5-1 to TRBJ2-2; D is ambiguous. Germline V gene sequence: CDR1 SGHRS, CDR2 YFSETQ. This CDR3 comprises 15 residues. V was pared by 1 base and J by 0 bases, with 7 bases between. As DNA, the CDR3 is TGCGCCAGCAGCTTGACTACTGCGAACACCGGGGAGCTGTTTTTT. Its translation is CASSLTTANTGELFF.

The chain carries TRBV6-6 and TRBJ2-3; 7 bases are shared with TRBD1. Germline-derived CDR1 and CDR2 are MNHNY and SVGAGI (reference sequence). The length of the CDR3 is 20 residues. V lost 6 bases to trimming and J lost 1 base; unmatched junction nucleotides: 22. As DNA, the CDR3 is TGTGCCAGCAGCCGCAAGAAAACAGGGGTTGGGGTAGGGGGCACAGATACGCAGTATTTT. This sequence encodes CASSRKKTGVGVGGTDTQYF.

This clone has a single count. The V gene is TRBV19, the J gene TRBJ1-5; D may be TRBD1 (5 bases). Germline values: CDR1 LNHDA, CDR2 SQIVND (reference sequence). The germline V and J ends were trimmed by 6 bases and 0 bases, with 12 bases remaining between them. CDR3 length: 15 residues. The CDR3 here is CASSRGGFSNQPQHF. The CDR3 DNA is TGTGCCAGTAGCCGGGGGGGATTTAGCAATCAGCCCCAGCATTTT.

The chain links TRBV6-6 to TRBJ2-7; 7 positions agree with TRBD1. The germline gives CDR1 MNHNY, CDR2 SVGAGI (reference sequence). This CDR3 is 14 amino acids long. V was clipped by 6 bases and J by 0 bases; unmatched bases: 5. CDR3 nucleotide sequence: TGTGCCAGCAGAACCGGGACAGACTCCTACGAGCAGTACTTC. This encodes CASRTGTDSYEQYF.

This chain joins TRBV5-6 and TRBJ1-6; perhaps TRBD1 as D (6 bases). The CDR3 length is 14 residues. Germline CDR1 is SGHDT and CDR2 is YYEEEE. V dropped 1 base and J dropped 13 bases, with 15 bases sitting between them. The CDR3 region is CASSLQGMRSPLHF. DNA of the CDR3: TGTGCCAGCAGCTTGCAGGGGATGCGGTCGCCCCTCCACTTT.

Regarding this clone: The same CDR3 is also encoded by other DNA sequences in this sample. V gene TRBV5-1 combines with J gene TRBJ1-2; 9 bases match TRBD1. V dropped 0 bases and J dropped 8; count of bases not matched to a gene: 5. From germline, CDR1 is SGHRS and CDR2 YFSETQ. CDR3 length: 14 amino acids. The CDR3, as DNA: TGCGCCAGCAGCTTGGAGGGACAGGGTAGAGGCTACACCTTC. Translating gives CASSLEGQGRGYTF.

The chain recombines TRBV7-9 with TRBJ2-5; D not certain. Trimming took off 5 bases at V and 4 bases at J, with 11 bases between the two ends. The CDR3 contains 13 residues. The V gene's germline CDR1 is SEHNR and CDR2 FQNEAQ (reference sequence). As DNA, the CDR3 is TGTGCCAGCAGCCAAAACCTAGGAGAGACCCAGTACTTC. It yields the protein CASSQNLGETQYF.

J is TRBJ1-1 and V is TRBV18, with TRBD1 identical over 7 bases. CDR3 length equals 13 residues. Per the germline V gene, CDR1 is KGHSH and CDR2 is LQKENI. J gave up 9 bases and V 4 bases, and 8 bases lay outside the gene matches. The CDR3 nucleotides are TGTGCCAGCTCACTCCTCGACAGGGACCAAGCTTTCTTT. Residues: CASSLLDRDQAFF.

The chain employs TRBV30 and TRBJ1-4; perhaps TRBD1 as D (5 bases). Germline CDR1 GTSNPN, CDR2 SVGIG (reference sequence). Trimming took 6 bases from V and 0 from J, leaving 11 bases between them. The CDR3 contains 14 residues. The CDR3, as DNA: TGTGCCTGTAAAAGGACACCAACTAATGAAAAACTGTTTTTT. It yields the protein CACKRTPTNEKLFF.

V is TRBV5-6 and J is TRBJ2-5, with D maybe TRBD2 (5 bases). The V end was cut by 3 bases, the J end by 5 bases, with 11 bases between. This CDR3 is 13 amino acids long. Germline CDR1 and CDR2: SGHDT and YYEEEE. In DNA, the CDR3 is TGTGCCAGCAGCTACAGCGGTAGGGAGACCCAGTACTTC. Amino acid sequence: CASSYSGRETQYF.

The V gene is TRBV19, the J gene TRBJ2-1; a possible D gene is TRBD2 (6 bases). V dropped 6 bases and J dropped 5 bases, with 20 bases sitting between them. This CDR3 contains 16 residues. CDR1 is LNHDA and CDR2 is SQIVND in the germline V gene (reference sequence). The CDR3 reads CASRNRGERYDNEQFF. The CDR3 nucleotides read TGTGCCAGTAGGAACCGCGGGGAGAGGTACGACAATGAGCAGTTCTTC.

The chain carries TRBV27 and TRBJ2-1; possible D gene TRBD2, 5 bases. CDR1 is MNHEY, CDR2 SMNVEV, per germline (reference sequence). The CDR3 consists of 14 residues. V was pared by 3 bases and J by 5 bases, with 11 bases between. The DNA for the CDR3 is TGTGCCAGCAGTTTCGGAGGCGCCAACAATGAGCAGTTCTTC. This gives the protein CASSFGGANNEQFF.

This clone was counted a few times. Here the CDR3 DNA reads TGTGCCACCAGCTCCTGGACAGGATCCCCCTCTGGGGCCAACGTCCTGACTTTC. Translation gives CATSSWTGSPSGANVLTF. The chain is built from TRBV15 and TRBJ2-6, with 7 bases lining up with TRBD1. V was pared by 5 bases and J by 0 bases, with 10 bases of the junction left unmatched. CDR1 LNHNV and CDR2 YYDKDF come from the germline V gene (reference sequence). The CDR3 runs to 18 residues.

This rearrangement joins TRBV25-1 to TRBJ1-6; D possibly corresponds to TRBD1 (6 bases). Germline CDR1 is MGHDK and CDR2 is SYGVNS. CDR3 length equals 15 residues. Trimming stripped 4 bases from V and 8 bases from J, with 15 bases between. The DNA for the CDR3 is TGTGCCAGCAGTGCGTACAGGGAAACTCATTCACCCCTCCACTTT. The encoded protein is CASSAYRETHSPLHF.